This T cell receptor beta chain came from a study of CD8+CD57+ T cells in acquired aplastic anemia. Overall study context: Sorted cells (CD4+ and CD8+) yielded DNA amounts that averaged approximately 3.2 ug. Broader study findings: The study found no significant CD8+ Simpson's diversity difference between patients and controls. Patients and controls shared 25 to 30 CD8+ CDR3 sequences.

This clonotype occurred a few times. Antigen specificity is unknown. V lost 6 bases and J lost 5, with 6 bases in between. The CDR3 totals 11 residues. Germline V lookup: CDR1 ENHRY, CDR2 SYGVKD. Patients who underwent sequencing had shown CD8+CD57+ cell expansion by flow cytometry. The template used for profiling TCR beta VDJ and CDR3 was genomic DNA. Each CDR3 protein gets one entry after TCRdb re-called the reads with MiXCR. The repertoire holds approximately 260,000 distinct CDR3 sequences, with approximately 80% as singletons. The TCR originated in a human donor with aplastic anemia. This chain uses TRBV10-3 with TRBJ2-3, with D perhaps being TRBD1 or TRBD2 (5 bases each). Specimen: sorted CD4+, CD8+, or CD8+CD57+ T cells (not recorded which) from PBMCs. CDR3 DNA: TGTGCCATCAGGAGGGGAGATACGCAGTATTTT. It is translated as CAIRRGDTQYF.